A single sample is the source of the 27 T cell receptor beta chains below, sequenced in a study of T-cell memory formation after mild COVID-19. TCRdb analysed the 5' RACE reads with MiXCR anew, one entry per CDR3 protein. The repertoire holds fewer than 700,000 distinct CDR3 sequences, with less than 25% as singletons. The sample taken for sequencing was PBMCs or a T cell subset sorted from them (not recorded which). These receptors all come from an adult woman who had mild COVID-19 (a few samples of this study predate the infection). Cell type and time point are not known.

V is TRBV12-3 or TRBV12-4 and J is TRBJ1-1; 8 bases fit TRBD1. The CDR3 runs to 15 residues. The junction had 4 bases not matched to a gene; V was cut back by 3 bases and J by 1 base. The CDR3 DNA reads as TGTGCCAGCAGTTTGGACAGGGCTCCGAACACTGAAGCTTTCTTT. Protein product: CASSLDRAPNTEAFF.

This chain links TRBV6-6 with TRBJ2-3; possible D gene TRBD1, 6 bases. CDR1 and CDR2 (germline): MNHNY, SVGAGI (reference sequence). V lost 6 bases and J 0 bases, leaving 19 bases between the germline ends. This CDR3 is 17 amino acids long. Written as DNA, the CDR3 is TGTGCCAGCAGCTTACCCCCCCGACAGGCTAGCACAGATACGCAGTATTTT. It is translated as CASSLPPRQASTDTQYF.

The chain combines TRBV7-2 with TRBJ2-3; the D is unclear. V shed 1 base and J shed 4 bases, with 9 bases lying between them. CDR3 size: 14 residues. The V gene's germline CDR1 is SGHTA and CDR2 FQGNSA. The CDR3 spells CASSLVIGSDTQYF. The CDR3 coding sequence is TGTGCCAGCAGCTTAGTGATAGGGTCAGATACGCAGTATTTT.

This clonotype showed up just a few times. The rearrangement links TRBV15 to TRBJ1-1, with D uncertain. CDR3 length: 14 residues. CDR1 LNHNV and CDR2 YYDKDF come from the germline V gene (reference sequence). The V and J ends lost 3 bases and 0 bases respectively, with 8 bases between them. In nucleotides, the CDR3 is TGTGCCACCAGCAGCCCATACGTGAACACTGAAGCTTTCTTT. It is translated as CATSSPYVNTEAFF.

For the CDR3, the DNA is TGTGCCAGCAAGGAGGGGTATAGCAATCAGCCCCAGCATTTT. Its translation: CASKEGYSNQPQHF. The gene calls are TRBV2 and TRBJ1-5; tentative D call: TRBD1 (5 bases). Trimming cost V 7 bases and J 0 bases, with 10 bases left between them. Germline V gene data show CDR1 as SNHLY and CDR2 as FYNNEI. This CDR3 region has 14 residues.

This clonotype has a handful of counts. The J gene is TRBJ2-1, the V gene TRBV7-9, with 9 bases that match TRBD2. Per the germline V gene, CDR1 is SEHNR and CDR2 is FQNEAQ (reference sequence). J lost 8 bases, V lost 3 bases, and 8 bases had no gene match. This CDR3 is built from 15 residues. The CDR3 reads CASSFPMREGDEQFF. The CDR3 bases are TGTGCCAGCAGCTTCCCCATGCGGGAGGGTGATGAGCAGTTCTTC.

The chain is built from TRBV5-5 and TRBJ1-5; D uncertain. V gave up 0 bases and J gave up 1 base, with 8 bases separating them. The CDR3 totals 15 residues. The germline gives CDR1 SGHKS, CDR2 YYEKEE (reference sequence). The CDR3 DNA is TGTGCCAGCAGCTTGGGGGCGTTCAGCAATCAGCCCCAGCATTTT. Amino acids: CASSLGAFSNQPQHF.

This clonotype has a handful of counts. The chain links TRBV9 to TRBJ2-1; D is tentatively TRBD1 or TRBD2 (5 bases each). The germline CDR1 and CDR2 sequences are SGDLS and YYNGEE. Trimming took off 0 bases at V and 8 bases at J, with 18 bases between the two ends. The CDR3 is 16 residues long. As DNA, the CDR3 is TGTGCCAGCAGCGTAGGCCACCGGGACCAAGACCATGAGCAGTTCTTC. It specifies CASSVGHRDQDHEQFF. The variable domain in full, completed from reference TRBV9 and TRBJ2-1, reads DSGVTQTPKHLITATGQRVTLRCSPRSGDLSVYWYQQSLDQGLQFLIQYYNGEERAKGNILERFSAQQFPDLHSELNLSSLELGDSALYFCASSVGHRDQDHEQFFGPGTRLTVL.

This clonotype showed up just a few times. The rearrangement uses TRBV6-5 and TRBJ2-7; D not resolved. Germline V gene data show CDR1 as MNHEY and CDR2 as SVGAGI. The V end was cut by 10 bases, the J end by 4 bases, with 32 bases between. This CDR3 contains 18 residues. The CDR3 nucleotides are TGTGCCATTCTCACTCCAGTTACCAAAGCTCCGGCGAGGTACGAGCAGTACTTC. This encodes CAILTPVTKAPARYEQYF.

The CDR3 DNA sequence: TGTGCCAGCAGCGTAGGCGGGACTACCAGCTCCTACGAGCAGTACTTC. Its protein is CASSVGGTTSSYEQYF. This chain joins TRBV9 and TRBJ2-7; 7 bases align to TRBD2. CDR3 length: 16 amino acids. Germline V CDR1 and CDR2: SGDLS, YYNGEE. Trimming at V came to 0 bases and at J to 0 bases, leaving 6 bases not matched to a gene.

The J gene is TRBJ2-7, the V gene TRBV7-6, with TRBD2 matching over 11 bases. V gave up 4 bases and J gave up 3 bases; unmatched junction bases: 14. Germline CDR1 SGHVS, CDR2 FNYEAQ. The CDR3 length is 18 residues. The CDR3 DNA is TGTGCCAGCAGCTCACCCGGGGGACAACTAGCGGGGGACTACGAGCAGTACTTC. Translation: CASSSPGGQLAGDYEQYF.

There are a few counts of this clonotype. J is TRBJ1-2 and V is TRBV25-1, with 7 bases matching TRBD1. V lost 4 bases and J lost 6; bases outside the gene matches: 14. The CDR3 length is 16 residues. CDR1 is MGHDK, CDR2 SYGVNS, per germline. The CDR3 coding sequence is TGTGCCAGCAGTGGTATACAGGGGCCCGGAGGGAATGGCTACACCTTC. As protein: CASSGIQGPGGNGYTF.

This chain connects TRBV6-5 to TRBJ2-7; D is possibly TRBD2 (5 bases). CDR1 and CDR2 from the germline V gene are MNHEY and SVGAGI. CDR3 size: 15 residues. V lost 0 bases and J 7 bases, leaving 16 bases between the germline ends. The CDR3 DNA is TGTGCCAGCAGTTACTCGAGTGGGAGTGAGGCGGAGCAGTACTTC. Translating it yields CASSYSSGSEAEQYF.

CDR3 region: CAYRGPYTGELFF. The CDR3 DNA reads TGTGCCTACAGGGGGCCCTACACCGGGGAGCTGTTTTTT. This sequence joins TRBV30 and TRBJ2-2; 9 nucleotides line up with TRBD1. CDR3 length: 13 residues. The J segment lost 3 bases and the V segment lost 7 bases, leaving 3 bases of the junction unmatched. CDR1 is GTSNPN and CDR2 is SVGIG in the germline V gene (reference sequence).

The V gene is TRBV5-6, the J gene TRBJ2-5, with D unclear. The V gene's germline CDR1 is SGHDT and CDR2 YYEEEE. V dropped 2 bases and J dropped 5 bases, with 13 bases sitting between them. This CDR3 has 14 residues. The CDR3 loop reads CASSFRFGDETQYF. In nucleotides, the CDR3 is TGTGCCAGCAGCTTTCGTTTTGGAGACGAGACCCAGTACTTC.

The chain has TRBV7-3 and TRBJ2-7, with D perhaps being TRBD1 or TRBD2 (5 bases each). The germline V gene encodes CDR1 SGHTA and CDR2 FQGTGA. CDR3 length: 15 amino acids. V lost 1 base to trimming and J lost 0 bases, with 10 bases between them. The CDR3 sequence is CASSLRGSSSYEQYF. As DNA, the CDR3 is TGTGCCAGCAGCTTAAGGGGGTCGAGCTCCTACGAGCAGTACTTC.

The chain joins TRBV13 to TRBJ2-3, with TRBD2 identical over 9 bases. CDR1 and CDR2 (germline): PRHDT, FYEKMQ (reference sequence). This CDR3 contains 15 residues. After removal of 5 bases from V and 4 bases from J, the junction contained 7 bases not matched to a gene. The CDR3: CASSTDSGRADTQYF. The CDR3 coding sequence is TGTGCCAGCAGCACCGATAGCGGGAGAGCAGATACGCAGTATTTT.

This clonotype was observed at least ten times. The chain is built from TRBV7-2 and TRBJ2-4; the D call may be TRBD1 or TRBD2 (6 bases each). This CDR3 region has 13 residues. V was shortened by 4 bases and J by 5 bases, with 9 bases between the two germline ends. Germline loops: CDR1 SGHTA, CDR2 FQGNSA. In nucleotides, the CDR3 is TGTGCCAGCAGCTCGGGGGCCCAAAACATTCAGTACTTC. This gives the protein CASSSGAQNIQYF. Looking up the rest from reference TRBV7-2 and TRBJ2-4 gives the full variable domain: GAGVSQSPSNKVTEKGKDVELRCDPISGHTALYWYRQSLGQGLEFLIYFQGNSAPDKSGLPSDRFSAERTGGSVSTLTIQRTQQEDSAVYLCASSSGAQNIQYFGAGTRLSVL.

Written as DNA, the CDR3 is TGTGCCAGCAGCTTAAGGGACAGGGGTCCACCAACCTTC. Protein: CASSLRDRGPPTF. The chain recombines TRBV7-2 with TRBJ1-2; the match to TRBD1 covers 10 bases. V gave up 2 bases and J gave up 14 bases; unmatched junction bases: 8. CDR3 size: 13 residues. CDR1 is SGHTA, CDR2 FQGNSA, per germline.

This clonotype occurred a few times. CDR3 region: CASSYSSGSPGGDGYTF. CDR3 sequence (DNA): TGTGCCAGCAGTTACAGCTCCGGATCCCCAGGGGGCGATGGCTACACCTTC. The genes are TRBV6-6 and TRBJ1-2, with TRBD1 matching 8 bases. Germline assignment: CDR1 MNHNY and CDR2 SVGAGI (reference sequence). With 2 bases clipped from V and 6 bases from J, the junction kept 14 bases outside the gene matches. This CDR3 is 17 amino acids long.

This chain connects TRBV6-1 to TRBJ2-3; 7 nucleotides align to TRBD1. The CDR3 runs 16 residues. In germline, CDR1 is MNHNS, CDR2 SASEGT. J lost 0 bases, V lost 3 bases, and 6 bases had no gene match. CDR3 nucleotides: TGTGCCAGCAGTGAGCGACAGGGCTCTAGCACAGATACGCAGTATTTT. Translated, it gives CASSERQGSSTDTQYF.

This clonotype has more than one count but fewer than ten. This chain connects TRBV7-6 to TRBJ2-3; TRBD2 matches at 8 bases. V lost 1 base to trimming and J lost 4 bases; unmatched junction nucleotides: 1. This CDR3 has 14 amino acids. The germline gives CDR1 SGHVS, CDR2 FNYEAQ. CDR3 in amino acids: CASSLEGLADTQYF. In DNA form, the CDR3 reads TGTGCCAGCAGCTTAGAGGGACTAGCAGATACGCAGTATTTT.

The table lists this clonotype with a few counts. The chain has TRBV5-1 and TRBJ2-1; D uncertain. The germline CDR1 and CDR2 sequences are SGHRS and YFSETQ. Trimming took 5 bases from V and 5 from J, leaving 17 bases between them. This CDR3 spans 15 amino acids. CDR3 amino acids: CASSFGQSGHNEQFF. DNA for the CDR3: TGCGCCAGCAGTTTTGGCCAATCGGGCCACAATGAGCAGTTCTTC.

V usage is TRBV5-1 and J usage is TRBJ1-4; D is ambiguous. V lost 4 bases and J lost 7, with 11 bases in between. Germline CDR1 SGHRS, CDR2 YFSETQ. This CDR3 is 13 amino acids long. The DNA for the CDR3 is TGCGCCAGCAGCGCTCGTTTTGCTGAAAAACTGTTTTTT. Its translation: CASSARFAEKLFF.

This clonotype showed up just a few times. The chain is built from TRBV5-4 and TRBJ1-6; no clear D. CDR3 length: 15 residues. Trimming stripped 2 bases from V and 5 bases from J, with 11 bases between. Germline lookup yields CDR1 SGHNT and CDR2 YYREEE (reference sequence). The CDR3, as DNA: TGTGCCAGCAGCTTCATCGGGGTTCATAATTCACCCCTCCACTTT. This gives the protein CASSFIGVHNSPLHF. Full variable domain (rest looked up from reference TRBV5-4 and TRBJ1-6): ETGVTQSPTHLIKTRGQQVTLRCSSQSGHNTVSWYQQALGQGPQFIFQYYREEENGRGNFPPRFSGLQFPNYSSELNVNALELDDSALYLCASSFIGVHNSPLHFGNGTRLTVT.

The chain has TRBV7-9 and TRBJ2-6; D call uncertain. The V end lost 3 bases, the J end lost 4 bases, and 13 bases lay between the germline ends. Germline CDR1 is SEHNR and CDR2 is FQNEAQ (reference sequence). The CDR3 is 16 amino acids. The CDR3 loop reads CASSFYPLPGANVLTF. The CDR3 nucleotides are TGTGCCAGCAGCTTTTACCCCCTACCCGGGGCCAACGTCCTGACTTTC.

Only a few counts were recorded for this clonotype. The chain couples TRBV6-5 to TRBJ1-1, with D hard to call. The V and J ends lost 6 bases and 3 bases respectively, with 17 bases between them. CDR3 length: 15 amino acids. The germline CDR1 and CDR2 sequences are MNHEY and SVGAGI. Here the CDR3 DNA reads TGTGCCAGCAGCCGACGTTTGGGTGCTGACACTGAAGCTTTCTTT. This sequence encodes CASSRRLGADTEAFF.